This T cell receptor (beta chain) comes out of a study of blood T cell repertoires in COVID-19. Background on the study: Sites across the United States, Italy and Spain contributed samples from acute and convalescent COVID-19.

This clone was observed a handful of times. The table came from immunoSEQ multiplex PCR; TCRdb's copy has only in-frame clones and leaves some out. The sample consists of about 150,000 clones, 70% to 85% of them appearing once. Looked up from germline, CDR1 is SGHRS and CDR2 is YFSETQ. V lost 4 bases and J lost 4, with 8 bases in between. The CDR3 is 12 amino acids. Specimen: peripheral blood. The V and J genes are TRBV5-1 and TRBJ1-1; tentative D call: TRBD1 (5 bases). The source of this sequence is a woman in her forties or fifties in a cohort sampled during active or convalescent COVID-19. The CDR3 bases are TGCGCCAGCAGCCGGGGGGGCACTGAAGCTTTCTTT. Translated, it gives CASSRGGTEAFF.